A single sample is the source of the 12 T cell receptor beta chains below, sequenced in a study of T cells in Graves' hyperthyroidism and ophthalmopathy. RNA transcripts gave rise to amplified TCR beta CDR3 regions. Using the HTBI primer set, a first-round RT-PCR was run on the TCR CDR3. One entry per CDR3 protein results from TCRdb running MiXCR on the multiplex PCR reads. The sample lists hundreds of thousands of distinct CDR3 sequences, roughly 25% occurring once. The sequencing sample was made of blood. All receptors come from a woman younger than 45 with Graves' ophthalmopathy.

This clonotype was counted at least ten times. The J gene is TRBJ2-5, the V gene TRBV12-3 or TRBV12-4, with TRBD1 as a possible D gene (6 bases). Trimming took off 5 bases at V and 1 base at J, with 8 bases between the two ends. The CDR3 extends over 13 amino acids. CDR3 loop: CASSGQLQETQYF. For the CDR3, the DNA is TGTGCCAGCAGTGGACAGCTCCAAGAGACCCAGTACTTC.

Concerning this clonotype: One junction end disagrees with the germline gene, perhaps due to a read error. The chain joins TRBV5-1 to TRBJ1-3, with D tentatively TRBD1 (5 bases). This CDR3 is 18 amino acids long. Germline loops: CDR1 SGHRS, CDR2 YFSETQ. Written as DNA, the CDR3 is TGCGCCAGCAGCTTGGAAACACCTGACAGCTACTCTGGAAACGCCATATATTTT. Translating it yields CASSLETPDSYSGNAIYF.

V usage is TRBV10-3 and J usage is TRBJ2-5; TRBD2 matches 13 bases. The CDR3 runs 17 residues. Germline V gives CDR1 ENHRY, CDR2 SYGVKD. Losses at the gene ends were 6 bases for V and 3 bases for J; bases not matched to a gene: 10. In DNA form, the CDR3 reads TGTGCCATCAGAGCATCTACCGGGACTAGCGGGGAAGAGACCCAGTACTTC. Protein product: CAIRASTGTSGEETQYF.

This clonotype was seen at least ten times. The CDR3 sequence is CASSSTGDRVGNTIYF. As DNA, the CDR3 is TGTGCCAGCAGCTCGACAGGGGACCGCGTTGGAAACACCATATATTTT. This chain links TRBV9 with TRBJ1-3; 8 bases align to TRBD1. Germline lookup yields CDR1 SGDLS and CDR2 YYNGEE. V dropped 4 bases and J dropped 3; count of bases not matched to a gene: 9. The CDR3 runs 16 residues.

This clonotype was counted at least ten times. The V and J genes are TRBV2 and TRBJ1-2; D is uncertain. Trimming took 3 bases from V and 8 from J, leaving 13 bases between them. The CDR3 is 13 residues long. The V gene's germline CDR1 is SNHLY and CDR2 FYNNEI. CDR3 amino acids: CASSDRGAGGYTF. CDR3 DNA: TGTGCCAGCAGTGACCGCGGCGCTGGAGGCTACACCTTC.

This clonotype was recorded at least ten times. The V gene is TRBV12-3 or TRBV12-4, the J gene TRBJ2-7, with D unresolved. The CDR3 length is 14 residues. Trimming left V 6 bases short and J 0 bases short, with 12 bases between. The CDR3 here is CASSRRRYSYEQYF. The CDR3, as DNA: TGTGCCAGCAGCAGACGCAGATACTCCTACGAGCAGTACTTC.

In this sample, this clonotype turned up many times. This chain connects TRBV28 to TRBJ1-1; no reliable D call. V gave up 6 bases and J gave up 1 base, with 15 bases separating them. From germline, CDR1 is MDHEN and CDR2 SYDVKM. CDR3 length: 15 residues. The DNA of the CDR3 is TGTGCCAGCAGGGACCCCGGAAGCGGGAACACTGAAGCTTTCTTT. Its protein is CASRDPGSGNTEAFF. The full variable domain, rest sourced from reference TRBV28 and TRBJ1-1, is DVKVTQSSRYLVKRTGEKVFLECVQDMDHENMFWYRQDPGLGLRLIYFSYDVKMKEKGDIPEGYSVSREKKERFSLILESASTNQTSMYLCASRDPGSGNTEAFFGQGTRLTVV.

This clonotype came up many times. The chain links TRBV6-5 to TRBJ1-2; TRBD1 aligns across 8 bases. V gave up 2 bases and J gave up 4 bases; unmatched junction bases: 6. The germline gives CDR1 MNHEY, CDR2 SVGAGI. The CDR3 totals 15 residues. As DNA, the CDR3 is TGTGCCAGCAGTTACCTACCAGGGGGCGCCTATGGCTACACCTTC. Translation: CASSYLPGGAYGYTF.

This clonotype was counted ten times or more. This chain connects TRBV6-1 to TRBJ1-1; the D is unclear. There are 12 residues in the CDR3. V was clipped by 1 base and J by 8 bases, with 8 bases between them. The germline CDR1 and CDR2 sequences are MNHNS and SASEGT. CDR3 nucleotides: TGTGCCAGCAGTGAAGGGGCAGGAGAAGCTTTCTTT. Translation gives CASSEGAGEAFF.

Details on this clonotype: A single base separates this from a much larger clone, so it may be a read error. The V gene is TRBV30, the J gene TRBJ1-5, with D tentatively TRBD1 (5 bases). Germline V lookup: CDR1 GTSNPN, CDR2 SVGIG (reference sequence). The CDR3 is 14 residues long. CDR3 nucleotides: TGTGCCTGGAGCCTAAAGGGGCGGTATCAGCCCCAGCGTTTT. This translates into CAWSLKGRYQPQRF.

This clonotype was counted many times. V usage is TRBV11-2 and J usage is TRBJ2-5; 8 nucleotides agree with TRBD2. J gave up 1 base and V 3 bases, and 4 bases lay outside the gene matches. Looked up from germline, CDR1 is SGHAT and CDR2 is FQNNGV. This CDR3 is built from 15 residues. CDR3 region: CASSFASGGQETQYF. The CDR3 DNA reads TGTGCCAGCAGCTTTGCCAGCGGGGGCCAAGAGACCCAGTACTTC. Filled out from reference TRBV11-2 and TRBJ2-5, the complete variable domain reads EAGVAQSPRYKIIEKRQSVAFWCNPISGHATLYWYQQILGQGPKLLIQFQNNGVVDDSQLPKDRFSAERLKGVDSTLKIQPAKLEDSAVYLCASSFASGGQETQYFGPGTRLLVL.

At least ten counts were recorded for this clonotype. This chain joins TRBV20-1 and TRBJ1-1; TRBD1 matches at 11 bases. V was pared by 5 bases and J by 6 bases, with 17 bases of the junction left unmatched. The CDR3 runs 17 residues. Germline loops: CDR1 DFQATT, CDR2 SNEGSKA (reference sequence). CDR3 bases: TGCAGTGCTGTGAATAACCCAGGACAGGGGGCTCCACCTGAAGCTTTCTTT. This sequence encodes CSAVNNPGQGAPPEAFF.